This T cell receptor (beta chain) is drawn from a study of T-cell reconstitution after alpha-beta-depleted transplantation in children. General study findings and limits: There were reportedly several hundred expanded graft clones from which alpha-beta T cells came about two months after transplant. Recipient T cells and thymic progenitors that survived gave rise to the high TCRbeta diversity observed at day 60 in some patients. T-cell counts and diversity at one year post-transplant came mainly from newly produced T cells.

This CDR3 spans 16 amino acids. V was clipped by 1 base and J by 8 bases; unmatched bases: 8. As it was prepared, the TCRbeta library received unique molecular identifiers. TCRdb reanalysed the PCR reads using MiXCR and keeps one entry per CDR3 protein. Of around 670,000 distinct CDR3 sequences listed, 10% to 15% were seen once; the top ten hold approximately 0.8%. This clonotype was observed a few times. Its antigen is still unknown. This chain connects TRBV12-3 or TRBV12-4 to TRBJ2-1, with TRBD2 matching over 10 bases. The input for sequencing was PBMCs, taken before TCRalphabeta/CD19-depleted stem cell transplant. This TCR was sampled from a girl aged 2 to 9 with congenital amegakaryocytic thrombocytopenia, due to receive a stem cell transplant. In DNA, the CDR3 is TGTGCCAGCAGTTTAGGTGCTAGCGGGAGTGTGGATGAGCAGTTCTTC. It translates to CASSLGASGSVDEQFF.